These T cell receptor beta chains were read from a single sample in a study of cytomegalovirus exposure and HLA in healthy donors. The data were produced by immunoSEQ multiplex PCR, yet TCRdb's version contains in-frame clones alone and is incomplete. There are approximately 160,000 clones in the sample; over 65% occur only once, and less than 1.5% lies in the top ten. Sequenced sample: PBMCs. The receptors originated from a woman aged 25-40 years in good health and CMV-seropositive. Each CDR3 is given with its conserved first and last residue. A D gene is named only where the DNA matches it firmly. Only some rows state a clone size, as once, few, many or a class for expanded clones.

V: TRBV9; D: -; size: -; J: TRBJ2-1; DNA: TGTGCCAGCAGCCCCCGGCTAGCGCAGACGTCGTACAATGAGCAGTTCTTC; CDR3: CASSPRLAQTSYNEQFF
V: TRBV19; D: TRBD1; size: -; J: TRBJ2-7; DNA: TGTGCCAGTAGCCCGGGGACAGTAGCCTACGAGCAGTACTTC; CDR3: CASSPGTVAYEQYF
V: TRBV28; D: TRBD2; size: -; J: TRBJ2-5; DNA: TGTGCCAGCAGTTTAGCGTCTAGCGGGTATTGGGAGACCCAGTACTTC; CDR3: CASSLASSGYWETQYF
V: TRBV7-6; D: -; size: -; J: TRBJ2-5; DNA: TGTGCCAGCAGCTTAGTCGGCGGACAAGAGACCCAGTACTTC; CDR3: CASSLVGGQETQYF
V: TRBV28; D: TRBD1; size: -; J: TRBJ2-7; DNA: TGTGCCAGCAGATCAACTCCGGGACAGACCACCTACGAGCAGTACTTC; CDR3: CASRSTPGQTTYEQYF
V: TRBV10-3; D: -; size: -; J: TRBJ2-7; DNA: TGTGCCATCACCGCCGCTCGGTTCAGGGACGAGCAGTACTTC; CDR3: CAITAARFRDEQYF
V: TRBV7-9; D: TRBD1; size: few; J: TRBJ2-2; DNA: TGTGCCAGCAGCTCGGCGGGCAGGGGGCGAACCGGGGAGCTGTTTTTT; CDR3: CASSSAGRGRTGELFF
V: TRBV7-8; D: TRBD1; size: -; J: TRBJ1-2; DNA: TGTGCCAGCAGCTCAGGGACAGGGGGGATCCTCTATGGCTACACCTTC; CDR3: CASSSGTGGILYGYTF
V: TRBV30; D: -; size: -; J: TRBJ1-1; DNA: TGTGCCTGGATTGTAGGGGGAGTCACTGAAGCTTTCTTT; CDR3: CAWIVGGVTEAFF
V: TRBV11-2; D: -; size: -; J: TRBJ2-1; DNA: TGTGCCAGCAGCCCCCAACTAGGAGGGCTGGGTGAGCAGTTCTTC; CDR3: CASSPQLGGLGEQFF
V: TRBV5-1; D: -; size: many; J: TRBJ2-1; DNA: TGCGCCAGCAGCTTGGCCGGGTCCGTGACGAGTGAGCAGTTCTTC; CDR3: CASSLAGSVTSEQFF
V: TRBV30; D: TRBD2; size: few; J: TRBJ2-7; DNA: TGTGCCGGTGGGAGGGCTTACGAGCAGTACTTC; CDR3: CAGGRAYEQYF
V: TRBV2; D: -; size: -; J: TRBJ1-1; DNA: TGTGCCAGCCAGACAGGAACCGCTGAAGCTTTCTTT; CDR3: CASQTGTAEAFF
V: TRBV6-1; D: -; size: once; J: TRBJ2-2; DNA: TGTGCCAGCATCAAAGGGGGACAAGTCACCGGGGAGCTGTTTTTT; CDR3: CASIKGGQVTGELFF
V: TRBV28; D: -; size: -; J: TRBJ1-5; DNA: TGTGCCAGCAGCTTAGACGGGTATAGCAATCAGCCCCAGCATTTT; CDR3: CASSLDGYSNQPQHF
V: TRBV6-5; D: TRBD2; size: -; J: TRBJ2-7; DNA: TGTGCCAGCACCGCGGGACTAGCGGCCTACGAGCAGTACTTC; CDR3: CASTAGLAAYEQYF
V: TRBV29-1; D: TRBD2; size: few; J: TRBJ2-1; DNA: TGCAGCGGATCCGGGACTAGCGGGAGTGGGGAGCAGTTCTTC; CDR3: CSGSGTSGSGEQFF
V: TRBV7-8; D: TRBD1; size: -; J: TRBJ1-2; DNA: TGTGCCAGCAGCCAGAGGACAGGTCTTTATGGCTACACCTTC; CDR3: CASSQRTGLYGYTF
V: TRBV6-4; D: -; size: -; J: TRBJ2-2; DNA: TGTGCCAGCAGTGAAAGAGGGACTCTACTCGGGGGCACCGGGGAGCTGTTTTTT; CDR3: CASSERGTLLGGTGELFF
V: TRBV18; D: -; size: -; J: TRBJ1-4; DNA: TGTGCCAGCTCACCAGCAGGGATCGGGGAAAAACTGTTTTTT; CDR3: CASSPAGIGEKLFF
V: TRBV30; D: TRBD2; size: -; J: TRBJ2-3; DNA: TGTGCCTGGACGGGGGGGCGAACCGATACGCAGTATTTT; CDR3: CAWTGGRTDTQYF
V: TRBV7-3; D: -; size: -; J: TRBJ2-7; DNA: TGTGCCAGCAGCTTAATCGCAGGGTCCTACGAGCAGTACTTC; CDR3: CASSLIAGSYEQYF
V: TRBV9; D: -; size: -; J: TRBJ2-2; DNA: TGTGCCAGCAGCGTTGGGACAAGGGGCACCGGGGAGCTGTTTTTT; CDR3: CASSVGTRGTGELFF
V: TRBV7-9; D: TRBD1; size: few; J: TRBJ1-1; DNA: TGTGCCAGCAGCTTGGAGGGACAGTTATCTGGTGAAGCTTTCTTT; CDR3: CASSLEGQLSGEAFF
V: TRBV29-1; D: TRBD1; size: once; J: TRBJ1-1; DNA: TGCAGCGTTGTAGGGACAGGCCTCACTGAAGCTTTCTTT; CDR3: CSVVGTGLTEAFF
V: TRBV5-6; D: -; size: -; J: TRBJ1-1; DNA: TGTGCCAGCAGCTTGGAACAGGGACGGAACACTGAAGCTTTCTTT; CDR3: CASSLEQGRNTEAFF
V: TRBV7-2; D: TRBD2; size: -; J: TRBJ2-3; DNA: TGTGCCAGCAGCGTTACTAGCGGGAACGTAAATACGCAGTATTTT; CDR3: CASSVTSGNVNTQYF
V: TRBV6-1; D: -; size: -; J: TRBJ1-5; DNA: TGTGCCACCACGACAGGAGGTCATCAGCCCCAGCATTTT; CDR3: CATTTGGHQPQHF
V: TRBV28; D: TRBD2; size: -; J: TRBJ2-7; DNA: TGTGCCAGCAAGGGGTCCTTTAGCGGGAGGGCCTCCTACGAGCAGTACTTC; CDR3: CASKGSFSGRASYEQYF
V: TRBV19; D: -; size: -; J: TRBJ2-3; DNA: TGTGCCAGTAGTCCCGACAAGACAGATACGCAGTATTTT; CDR3: CASSPDKTDTQYF
V: TRBV6-6; D: TRBD1; size: few; J: TRBJ1-2; DNA: TGTGCCAGCAGTTACCCCACAGGGGATGGCTACACCTTC; CDR3: CASSYPTGDGYTF
V: TRBV27; D: -; size: once; J: TRBJ2-7; DNA: TGTGCCAGCAGATCAGGGGCGAACTCCTACGAGCAGTACTTC; CDR3: CASRSGANSYEQYF
V: TRBV7-9; D: TRBD1; size: -; J: TRBJ1-1; DNA: TGTGCCAGCAGCCCGGGACAGGGGCTGAACACTGAAGCTTTCTTT; CDR3: CASSPGQGLNTEAFF
V: TRBV18; D: -; size: -; J: TRBJ2-1; DNA: TGTGCCAGCTCACCACTCGGAGGGGAGGAGCAGTTCTTC; CDR3: CASSPLGGEEQFF
V: TRBV6-6; D: TRBD2; size: -; J: TRBJ2-1; DNA: TGTGCCAGCAGACAACTAGCGGGAGGCTACAATGAGCAGTTCTTC; CDR3: CASRQLAGGYNEQFF
V: TRBV19; D: -; size: -; J: TRBJ2-7; DNA: TGTGCCAGTAGTATGTCACAGGGCTCCTACGAGCAGTACTTC; CDR3: CASSMSQGSYEQYF
V: TRBV7-2; D: -; size: -; J: TRBJ2-7; DNA: TGTGCCAGCAGCTTCTGGGCGGGATCCTCCTACGAGCAGTACTTC; CDR3: CASSFWAGSSYEQYF
V: TRBV19; D: TRBD1; size: -; J: TRBJ2-7; DNA: TGTGCCAGTAGTGAAGAGGGACAGCCCCAGGACGAGCAGTACTTC; CDR3: CASSEEGQPQDEQYF
V: TRBV7-8; D: TRBD2; size: -; J: TRBJ2-7; DNA: TGTGCCAGCAGCTTTTCGGTAGCGGGAGGGCCCTACGAGCAGTACTTC; CDR3: CASSFSVAGGPYEQYF
V: TRBV14; D: -; size: -; J: TRBJ2-3; DNA: TGTGCCAGCGGGCCAATATATTCGGGAGCCCCAGATACGCAGTATTTT; CDR3: CASGPIYSGAPDTQYF